This T cell receptor beta chain emerged from a study of blood T cell repertoires in COVID-19 (dated by TCRdb to 2020 to 2022). Notes on the research overall: The collaborator samples originated in the United States, Italy and Spain and spanned the acute and convalescent phases of COVID-19. The prospective study material was composed of cDNA or gDNA derived from T cells, B-cell-depleted T cells, or PBMCs. Subjects who had been exposed to COVID-19, were actively infected with it, or had recovered from it provided the deeply sampled blood TCRbeta repertoires that made up the dataset. The repertoires were made available in a free public database intended to serve as a resource for research on the immune response to SARS-CoV-2. The samples were drawn from the first 160 participants of the ongoing ImmuneRACE study and from over a thousand subjects provided by 6 global collaborators. Sample metadata almost always included a de-identified subject ID, COVID-19 status, age in years and sex. Where available, HLA class I and class II types were obtained from metadata supplied by the sample provider rather than from assay-based typing.

TCRbeta CDR3 regions were amplified from genomic DNA by means of the immunoSEQ Assay, a bias-controlled multiplex PCR. As for how the authors treated the data: Within the assay, amplification of reference gene primers was used to estimate how many nucleated cells each sample contained. To quantify the absolute abundance of each unique TCRbeta CDR3 rearrangement, sequence reads were collapsed and filtered. For each sample, productive Simpson clonality was calculated as the square root of Simpson's diversity index across productive rearrangements. TCRdb holds this immuneACCESS table with in-frame rearrangements only. Some clones are missing; in checked studies, unresolved V genes explain under half, and the rest has no known cause. The DNA was the basis for D and trimming; V, J and clone size are from that table. The table for this sample lists around 270,000 clones; around 89% of them were counted only once. The leading ten clones occupy around 0.8% of the sample.

Results and caveats for the whole study, not just this receptor: How much clinical and demographic metadata was included differed by source and by participant, and the metadata was provided uncurated.

The CDR3 covers 16 residues, taking in both the cysteine and the phenylalanine. Only the CDR3 region is kept as DNA, spanning 48 bases read in frame from base 1. CDR1 LNHDA and CDR2 SQIVND were looked up in the germline V gene (reference sequence). For this chain, trimming is 3 bases at the V end and 1 base at the J end, and the number of junction bases without a gene match is 5. Collaborating institutions collected whole blood in K2EDTA tubes following their own protocols. For TCRbeta analysis, collaborators shipped samples in one of three forms: frozen whole blood, isolated PBMCs, or DNA extracted from either of those sample types. With respect to this clone: What antigen it recognizes has not been identified. The sample holds no much larger clone one base away, and base qualities are not on file.

The TCR originated in a man aged 25 to 40 with acute or convalescent COVID-19. The chain links TRBV19 with TRBJ1-5, and TRBD1 aligns with 8 junction nucleotides. What was sequenced was peripheral blood. The DNA is as follows: TGTGCCAGTAGTATTAAGACAGGGGTAAGCAATCAGCCCCAGCATTTT. Translated, it reads CASSIKTGVSNQPQHF.